The 17 T cell receptor beta chains below come from one sample, sequenced in a study of blood T cell repertoires in COVID-19. Profiling relied on immunoSEQ multiplex PCR, and the TCRdb table lists in-frame clones only, not all of them. The data hold roughly 120,000 clones, with 85% observed a single time. What was sequenced was peripheral blood. The receptors were gathered from a man aged 35-49 years with acute or convalescent COVID-19.

The CDR3 DNA reads as TGTGCCAGCAGCTCCTGTCGGGGTCCCTACAGGGGAGATGAAAAACTGTTTTTT. It is translated as CASSSCRGPYRGDEKLFF. The genes are TRBV21-1 and TRBJ1-4; the D segment call TRBD1 is taken from the table without a DNA check. TRBV21-1 is marked as a pseudogene. The CDR3 totals 18 residues.

The gene calls are TRBV6-5 and TRBJ1-3, with D uncertain. Germline V gives CDR1 MNHEY, CDR2 SVGAGI. The CDR3 totals 15 residues. V lost 0 bases and J lost 4, with 10 bases in between. CDR3 residues: CASSYSGGSGNTIYF. CDR3 nucleotides: TGTGCCAGCAGTTACTCCGGTGGGAGCGGAAACACCATATATTTT.

V is TRBV18 and J is TRBJ2-7; 7 bases are a match to TRBD1. Germline V gene sequence: CDR1 KGHSH, CDR2 LQKENI. The junction had 7 bases not matched to a gene; V was cut back by 4 bases and J by 7 bases. The CDR3 contains 13 residues. DNA for the CDR3: TGTGCCAGCTCACGCGACAGGGAAGGAGAGCAGTACTTC. The encoded protein is CASSRDREGEQYF.

J is TRBJ2-2 and V is TRBV27, with D hard to call. The CDR3 contains 15 residues. The germline V gene has CDR1 MNHEY and CDR2 SMNVEV (reference sequence). V gave up 1 base and J gave up 0 bases, with 6 bases separating them. As DNA, the CDR3 is TGTGCCAGCAGTTTATACCACTCGAACACCGGGGAGCTGTTTTTT. It translates to CASSLYHSNTGELFF.

The chain employs TRBV5-1 and TRBJ1-2; 10 bases fit TRBD1. The J segment lost 8 bases and the V segment lost 4 bases, leaving 8 bases of the junction unmatched. CDR3 length equals 14 residues. In germline, CDR1 is SGHRS, CDR2 YFSETQ. The CDR3 sequence: CASSLVQTGGGYTF. CDR3 coding DNA: TGCGCCAGCAGCCTAGTTCAGACAGGGGGCGGCTACACCTTC. Filled out from reference TRBV5-1 and TRBJ1-2, the complete variable domain reads KAGVTQTPRYLIKTRGQQVTLSCSPISGHRSVSWYQQTPGQGLQFLFEYFSETQRNKGNFPGRFSGRQFSNSRSEMNVSTLELGDSALYLCASSLVQTGGGYTFGSGTRLTVV.

The chain couples TRBV30 to TRBJ2-7, with TRBD1 matching over 9 bases. Germline trimming cut 4 bases from V and 4 bases from J; bases unmatched to any gene: 5. Looked up from germline, CDR1 is GTSNPN and CDR2 is SVGIG (reference sequence). The CDR3 loop spans 13 amino acids. CDR3 DNA sequence: TGTGCCTGGAAGTACAGGGGGCTGTACGAGCAGTACTTC. It is translated as CAWKYRGLYEQYF.

Turning to this clone: One junction end disagrees with the germline gene, perhaps due to a read error. This chain joins TRBV6-5 and TRBJ2-7; 7 positions agree with TRBD2. The CDR3 has 14 amino acids. Germline lookup yields CDR1 MNHEY and CDR2 SVGAGI. CDR3 sequence: CAGSLGLGEYEQYF. CDR3 DNA: TGTGCCGGCAGCCTCGGACTAGGGGAATACGAGCAGTACTTC.

The chain joins TRBV5-1 to TRBJ1-1; TRBD1 matches at 8 bases. Trimming removed 3 bases from V and 5 bases from J; junction bases left unmatched: 6. The germline V gene has CDR1 SGHRS and CDR2 YFSETQ. The CDR3 runs 14 residues. CDR3 sequence reads: CASSSGTGQTEAFF. CDR3 DNA: TGCGCCAGCAGCTCAGGGACAGGTCAGACTGAAGCTTTCTTT.

Here the CDR3 DNA reads TGTGCCATCAGCTTCGGAGAGGGCTATGGCTACACCTTC. Translating gives CAISFGEGYGYTF. J is TRBJ1-2 and V is TRBV10-3; the D is unclear. The CDR3 extends over 13 amino acids. Trimming cost V 6 bases and J 4 bases, with 12 bases left between them. CDR1 and CDR2 (germline): ENHRY, SYGVKD.

The sample holds one count of this clone. The chain links TRBV6-5 to TRBJ2-5; weak D call: TRBD1 (5 bases). The CDR3 extends over 16 amino acids. Germline V lookup: CDR1 MNHEY, CDR2 SVGAGI. The germline V and J ends were trimmed by 0 bases and 1 base, with 12 bases remaining between them. CDR3 region: CASSYSGRAPQETQYF. In DNA form, the CDR3 reads TGTGCCAGCAGTTACTCGGGCAGGGCGCCCCAAGAGACCCAGTACTTC.

The J gene is TRBJ2-5, the V gene TRBV6-5, with 12 bases identical to TRBD2. Germline CDR1 MNHEY, CDR2 SVGAGI. This CDR3 is 16 amino acids long. V lost 0 bases to trimming and J lost 4 bases; unmatched junction nucleotides: 3. The CDR3 spells CASSYSASGGGETQYF. The CDR3 DNA is TGTGCCAGCAGTTACTCGGCTAGCGGGGGGGGAGAGACCCAGTACTTC.

This clone was detected only once. The rearrangement joins TRBV5-6 to TRBJ2-3; 11 bases agree with TRBD2. Germline V lookup: CDR1 SGHDT, CDR2 YYEEEE. The CDR3 contains 15 residues. The junction had 3 bases not matched to a gene; V was cut back by 0 bases and J by 6 bases. CDR3 nucleotide sequence: TGTGCCAGCAGCTTGGCTAGCGGGGGGAAGGATACGCAGTATTTT. It yields the protein CASSLASGGKDTQYF.

The genes are TRBV6-5 and TRBJ2-3; D uncertain. The V end was cut by 3 bases, the J end by 5 bases, with 15 bases between. CDR1 is MNHEY, CDR2 SVGAGI, per germline. There are 15 residues in the CDR3. The CDR3 DNA is TGTGCCAGCAGTTATCAACCCAACCCAGGAGATACGCAGTATTTT. Translated, it gives CASSYQPNPGDTQYF.

The chain uses TRBV6-5 and TRBJ2-1; 7 bases match TRBD2. CDR1 and CDR2 (germline): MNHEY, SVGAGI. The CDR3 extends over 14 amino acids. The junction had 12 bases not matched to a gene; V was cut back by 7 bases and J by 9 bases. CDR3 amino acids: CASNPGPGGSEQFF. The CDR3 DNA sequence: TGTGCCAGCAACCCGGGCCCCGGGGGGAGTGAGCAGTTCTTC.

A single count supports this clone. J is TRBJ2-5 and V is TRBV5-4; 8 bases line up with TRBD2. CDR3 length equals 16 residues. The J segment lost 5 bases and the V segment lost 2 bases, leaving 11 bases of the junction unmatched. Germline V gene data show CDR1 as SGHNT and CDR2 as YYREEE (reference sequence). CDR3 DNA sequence: TGTGCCAGCAGCTTCCGGGAGGGCGGGACTTTTGAGACCCAGTACTTC. It codes for CASSFREGGTFETQYF.

Written as DNA, the CDR3 is TGCGCCAGCAGCTGGCCGGACAGGGGGTTGGCAGATACGCAGTATTTT. This encodes CASSWPDRGLADTQYF. The chain employs TRBV5-1 and TRBJ2-3, with 10 bases that match TRBD1. The CDR3 consists of 16 residues. In germline, CDR1 is SGHRS, CDR2 YFSETQ. Germline trimming cut 3 bases from V and 4 bases from J; bases unmatched to any gene: 8.

V and J are TRBV6-5 and TRBJ2-3; 8 positions agree with TRBD2. The CDR3 loop spans 15 amino acids. Germline loops: CDR1 MNHEY, CDR2 SVGAGI. After removal of 6 bases from V and 7 bases from J, the junction contained 12 bases not matched to a gene. CDR3 region: CASSPSGGAGYTQYF. CDR3 DNA: TGTGCCAGCAGCCCCTCGGGGGGGGCAGGATATACGCAGTATTTT.